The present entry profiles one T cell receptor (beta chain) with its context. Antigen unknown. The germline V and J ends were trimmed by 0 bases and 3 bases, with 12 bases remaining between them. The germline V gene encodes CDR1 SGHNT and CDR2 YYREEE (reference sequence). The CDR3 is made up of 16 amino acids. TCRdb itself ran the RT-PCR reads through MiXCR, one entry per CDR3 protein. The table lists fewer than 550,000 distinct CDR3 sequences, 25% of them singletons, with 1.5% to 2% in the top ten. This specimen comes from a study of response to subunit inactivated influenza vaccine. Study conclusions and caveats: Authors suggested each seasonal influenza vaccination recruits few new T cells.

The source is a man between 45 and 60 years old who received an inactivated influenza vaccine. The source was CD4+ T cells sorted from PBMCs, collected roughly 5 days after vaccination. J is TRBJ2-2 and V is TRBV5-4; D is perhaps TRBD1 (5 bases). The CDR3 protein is CASSLEGAKYTGELFF. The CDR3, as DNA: TGTGCCAGCAGCTTGGAAGGGGCGAAGTACACCGGGGAGCTGTTTTTT.